The clone carrying this TCR beta chain was counted between two and nine times. This sample was included in a study of blood T cells in healthy people across ages. The CDR3 runs 15 residues. J gave up 5 bases and V 4 bases, and 3 bases lay outside the gene matches. Germline CDR1 SGHRS, CDR2 YFSETQ. The authors ran a second PCR of 7 to 11 cycles using a sample-barcoded 5' primer and a J-beta primer mix. TCRdb re-called the 5' RACE reads with MiXCR, one entry per CDR3 protein. The table includes 600,000 to 650,000 distinct CDR3 sequences, 58% detected once. The rearrangement links TRBV5-1 to TRBJ1-6, with 10 bases that match TRBD1. Sample: blood. The TCR comes from a man in his fifties or sixties in good health. CDR3 DNA: TGCGCCAGCAGCCGTGGACAGGGGGATAATTCACCCCTCCACTTT. Translating gives CASSRGQGDNSPLHF.